This T cell receptor (beta chain) originates from a study of breast tumors, draining lymph nodes, adjacent tissues. Study-wide results and limits: That most tumor T cells come from lymph nodes remained unproven.

Many counts were recorded for this clonotype. The antigen remains unidentified. Samples came from axillary lymph nodes draining the breast cancer. TCRdb called the multiplex PCR reads again in MiXCR, with one record for every CDR3 protein. Found here are roughly 100,000 distinct CDR3 sequences, more than 25% of them singletons; the top ten hold around 6%. From germline, CDR1 is SGHTA and CDR2 FQGNSA. V lost 7 bases to trimming and J lost 1 base, with 7 bases between them. CDR3 size: 12 residues. The sequence was collected from a female donor with breast cancer. Some clones in this sample may be carry-over from other donors' samples. Specimen: axillary lymph node tissue. The rearrangement joins TRBV7-2 to TRBJ1-1, with D possibly being TRBD1 (5 bases). CDR3 nucleotide sequence: TGTGCCAGCACTAGGGGGAACACTGAAGCTTTCTTT. As protein: CASTRGNTEAFF.